This T cell receptor (beta chain) was documented in a study of shared clonotypes between healthy human individuals. Points on this clone: Its specificity is unknown.

The protocol was immunoSEQ multiplex PCR, while the TCRdb copy is restricted to in-frame clones and leaves out a portion. The table has some 1.5 million clones, 98% seen once. Findings and limits, study-wide: Limitation of the genetic and exposure-history diversity represented came from the few donors.

Germline lookup yields CDR1 LGHNA and CDR2 YSLEER. This CDR3 comprises 20 residues. V lost 4 bases and J 6 bases, leaving 32 bases between the germline ends. This TCR came from a man younger than 40 in good health. J is TRBJ2-3 and V is TRBV4-3; D is unclear. Sequencing used naive CD4+ T cells sorted from blood. Subset defined: CD45RA+ positively selected. The CDR3 region is CASSRYAPNRRSWGEDTQYF. CDR3 nucleotide sequence: TGCGCCAGCAGCCGGTACGCACCGAATAGACGGAGCTGGGGTGAGGATACGCAGTATTTT.